One sample yielded the 22 T cell receptor beta chains listed below, sequenced in a study of a mutant IDH1 vaccine in newly diagnosed glioma. For these receptors, no antigen is known. The table came from immunoSEQ multiplex PCR; TCRdb's copy has only in-frame clones and leaves some out. The repertoire holds about 58,000 clones, with around 80% as singletons. Time point meaning: week 5, during vaccination. In the vaccine, a single dose held 300 ug of the mutant IDH1 20-mer peptide, along with topical imiquimod. The sequenced sample was PBMCs, obtained from a glioma patient whose treatment included an IDH1 peptide vaccine. The source is a woman between 50 and 59 years old with glioma.

The chain couples TRBV5-4 to TRBJ2-7; a weak D match, TRBD1 (6 bases). Germline V gives CDR1 SGHNT, CDR2 YYREEE (reference sequence). This CDR3 comprises 13 residues. V was pared by 2 bases and J by 5 bases, with 11 bases between. CDR3 sequence (DNA): TGTGCCAGCAGCTTACAGGGTTTTGACGAGCAGTACTTC. Protein: CASSLQGFDEQYF.

The V and J genes are TRBV13 and TRBJ2-7; 9 bases are a match to TRBD2. J gave up 2 bases and V 4 bases, and 3 bases lay outside the gene matches. Germline V gene data show CDR1 as PRHDT and CDR2 as FYEKMQ (reference sequence). The CDR3 has 14 residues. This chain's CDR3 is CASSSSGETYEQYF. The CDR3, as DNA: TGTGCCAGCAGCTCTAGCGGGGAGACCTACGAGCAGTACTTC.

The rearrangement uses TRBV7-2 and TRBJ2-1; 7 nucleotides agree with TRBD2. The germline V gene has CDR1 SGHTA and CDR2 FQGNSA. The CDR3 is made up of 14 amino acids. The J segment lost 4 bases and the V segment lost 5 bases, leaving 5 bases of the junction unmatched. Written as DNA, the CDR3 is TGTGCCAGCAGCCTGGGACTAAATTACAATGAGCAGTTCTTC. As protein: CASSLGLNYNEQFF.

The rearrangement uses TRBV19 and TRBJ2-2; perhaps TRBD2 as D (5 bases). Trimming stripped 5 bases from V and 3 bases from J, with 10 bases between. CDR1 and CDR2 from the germline V gene are LNHDA and SQIVND (reference sequence). This CDR3 has 14 residues. The CDR3 coding sequence is TGTGCCAGTAGTTACTACGGGGACACCGGGGAGCTGTTTTTT. Translated, it gives CASSYYGDTGELFF.

This clone was picked up a small number of times. This chain joins TRBV7-9 and TRBJ2-7, with D unclear. Germline V gene data show CDR1 as SEHNR and CDR2 as FQNEAQ (reference sequence). This CDR3 region has 14 residues. V was trimmed by 5 bases and J by 2 bases, leaving 13 bases between them. The chain's CDR3 is CASSPPSLTYEQYF. In DNA, the CDR3 is TGTGCCAGCAGCCCCCCCAGTTTAACCTACGAGCAGTACTTC.

This clone was counted once. The V gene is TRBV6-1, the J gene TRBJ2-7; D might be TRBD1 (5 bases). The CDR3 covers 15 residues. CDR1 and CDR2 (germline): MNHNS, SASEGT. V was trimmed by 0 bases and J by 2 bases, leaving 11 bases between them. The CDR3 sequence: CASSEAPGPPYEQYF. The CDR3 DNA follows: TGTGCCAGCAGTGAAGCTCCAGGGCCCCCCTACGAGCAGTACTTC.

This rearrangement joins TRBV9 to TRBJ1-2; 11 positions match TRBD1. Germline-derived CDR1 and CDR2 are SGDLS and YYNGEE. V shed 4 bases, J shed 3 bases, and the junction held 2 bases outside the gene matches. The CDR3 sequence is 14 residues long. The CDR3 bases are TGTGCCAGCAGCCCGGGACAGGGGGACTATGGCTACACCTTC. It yields the protein CASSPGQGDYGYTF.

The genes are TRBV7-3 and TRBJ2-3; 8 bases are a match to TRBD2. Germline V lookup: CDR1 SGHTA, CDR2 FQGTGA. Trimming took 0 bases from V and 3 from J; bases not matched to a gene: 2. CDR3 size: 15 residues. CDR3 coding DNA: TGTGCCAGCAGCTTAACAGCGGGGGCAACAGATACGCAGTATTTT. Residues: CASSLTAGATDTQYF.

The gene calls are TRBV5-6 and TRBJ1-6, with D uncertain. CDR3 size: 14 residues. The germline V gene has CDR1 SGHDT and CDR2 YYEEEE. Trimming took 0 bases from V and 8 from J, leaving 9 bases between them. CDR3 nucleotide sequence: TGTGCCAGCAGCTTGGACGGTCCCCATTCACCCCTCCACTTT. Encoded protein: CASSLDGPHSPLHF.

The chain has TRBV5-4 and TRBJ1-2; D call uncertain. The CDR3 contains 14 residues. V lost 3 bases and J 6 bases, leaving 15 bases between the germline ends. Germline V gene sequence: CDR1 SGHNT, CDR2 YYREEE (reference sequence). CDR3 sequence reads: CASSSGLGTDGYTF. CDR3 bases: TGTGCCAGCAGCTCCGGGCTGGGAACTGATGGCTACACCTTC.

V and J are TRBV5-4 and TRBJ2-5; no reliable D call. The germline gives CDR1 SGHNT, CDR2 YYREEE (reference sequence). This CDR3 region has 12 residues. The V and J ends lost 2 bases and 3 bases respectively, with 5 bases between them. CDR3 in DNA: TGTGCCAGCAGCTTCGGTGAAGAGACCCAGTACTTC. Protein sequence: CASSFGEETQYF.

The chain's CDR3 is CASSPSGTASSGANVLTF. For the CDR3, the DNA is TGCGCCAGCAGCCCGAGCGGGACAGCGAGCTCTGGGGCCAACGTCCTGACTTTC. This chain links TRBV4-1 with TRBJ2-6; the D gene could be TRBD1 or TRBD2 (7 bases each). V shed 4 bases and J shed 0 bases, with 16 bases lying between them. The CDR3 totals 18 residues. Germline-derived CDR1 and CDR2 are MGHRA and YSYEKL.

CDR3 loop: CASSGDRGDSPLHF. The DNA for the CDR3 is TGTGCCAGCAGCGGGGACAGGGGGGATTCACCCCTCCACTTT. V gene TRBV9 combines with J gene TRBJ1-6; 11 nucleotides line up with TRBD1. The V gene's germline CDR1 is SGDLS and CDR2 YYNGEE. The CDR3 consists of 14 residues. V dropped 3 bases and J dropped 8; count of bases not matched to a gene: 1.

V is TRBV5-6 and J is TRBJ1-1; 8 nucleotides line up with TRBD1. Germline trimming cut 4 bases from V and 1 base from J; bases unmatched to any gene: 9. The CDR3 loop spans 16 amino acids. From germline, CDR1 is SGHDT and CDR2 YYEEEE. The CDR3 loop is CASSLLGQGPNTEAFF. CDR3 nucleotide sequence: TGTGCCAGCAGCCTACTCGGACAGGGCCCGAACACTGAAGCTTTCTTT. Complete variable domain (other parts from reference TRBV5-6 and TRBJ1-1): DAGVTQSPTHLIKTRGQQVTLRCSPKSGHDTVSWYQQALGQGPQFIFQYYEEEERQRGNFPDRFSGHQFPNYSSELNVNALLLGDSALYLCASSLLGQGPNTEAFFGQGTRLTVV.

This chain connects TRBV7-9 to TRBJ2-2; D remains unclear. Germline-derived CDR1 and CDR2 are SEHNR and FQNEAQ (reference sequence). The CDR3 loop spans 15 amino acids. The V end lost 4 bases, the J end lost 2 bases, and 11 bases lay between the germline ends. CDR3 in DNA: TGTGCCAGCAGCTCGAGCACCGTTAACACCGGGGAGCTGTTTTTT. It is translated as CASSSSTVNTGELFF.

This clone was found a few times. The V and J genes are TRBV9 and TRBJ2-1, with D possibly TRBD2 on 5 matching bases. CDR1 SGDLS and CDR2 YYNGEE come from the germline V gene. V was trimmed by 4 bases and J by 0 bases, leaving 11 bases between them. The CDR3 is 15 residues long. CDR3 nucleotides: TGTGCCAGCAGCCTAGCCGGGCCCTCCTACAATGAGCAGTTCTTC. Translated, it gives CASSLAGPSYNEQFF.

The gene calls are TRBV27 and TRBJ2-7; TRBD2 aligns across 9 bases. The ends lost 3 bases at V and 5 bases at J; junction bases unmatched: 14. The CDR3 runs 17 residues. Germline V gives CDR1 MNHEY, CDR2 SMNVEV (reference sequence). CDR3 nucleotide sequence: TGTGCCAGCAGTTTTTGGGGTAGCGGGGGCCCGAGGGACGAGCAGTACTTC. Translation: CASSFWGSGGPRDEQYF.

The V and J genes are TRBV19 and TRBJ1-2; possible D gene TRBD1, 5 bases. This CDR3 has 15 residues. The germline V gene has CDR1 LNHDA and CDR2 SQIVND (reference sequence). Deletions cut 2 bases from V and 1 base from J, with 11 bases between. The CDR3 here is CASSIQGSLNYGYTF. The CDR3 nucleotides read TGTGCCAGTAGTATACAGGGCAGCCTTAACTATGGCTACACCTTC.

The chain joins TRBV29-1 to TRBJ2-1, with 7 bases that match TRBD2. CDR1 is SQVTM, CDR2 ANQGSEA, per germline. The CDR3 extends over 15 amino acids. Trimming at V came to 3 bases and at J to 6 bases, leaving 11 bases not matched to a gene. Here the CDR3 DNA reads TGCAGCGTTGATTCGGGCGGGGGAAACCGCAATGAGCAGTTCTTC. It translates to CSVDSGGGNRNEQFF.

This clone appeared once. CDR3 sequence reads: CASSLGDRDESPLHF. In DNA form, the CDR3 reads TGTGCCAGCAGCTTAGGGGACAGGGATGAATCACCCCTCCACTTT. J is TRBJ1-6 and V is TRBV7-9, with 9 bases identical to TRBD1. Germline CDR1 is SEHNR and CDR2 is FQNEAQ (reference sequence). CDR3 length equals 15 residues. The V segment lost 1 base and the J segment 10 bases; nucleotides outside the gene matches: 5.

The J gene is TRBJ1-2, the V gene TRBV5-6, with D possibly matching TRBD1 (6 bases). Germline lookup yields CDR1 SGHDT and CDR2 YYEEEE. Trimming stripped 3 bases from V and 1 base from J, with 13 bases between. The CDR3 is made up of 15 amino acids. The CDR3 DNA reads as TGTGCCAGCAGCTATAGGACAGCCTTTAACTATGGCTACACCTTC. Amino acid sequence: CASSYRTAFNYGYTF.

The chain couples TRBV7-2 to TRBJ2-7; TRBD1 aligns across 11 bases. The junction had 5 bases not matched to a gene; V was cut back by 1 base and J by 6 bases. The CDR3 runs to 15 residues. Germline values: CDR1 SGHTA, CDR2 FQGNSA. The DNA of the CDR3 is TGTGCCAGCAGCTTAGGCCCCGGGACAGGGGGCGAGCAGTACTTC. Its protein product is CASSLGPGTGGEQYF.